This T cell receptor (beta chain) was identified in a study of shared clonotypes between healthy human individuals. Per the original methods: From ImmunoSEQ came sequences covering only the junction and carrying no quality scores, so filtering differed. Repertoires were generated with immunoSEQ multiplex PCR, while TCRdb's copy carries only in-frame clones and drops some. That table gives V, J and clone size, and the DNA gave D and trimming. Of 2.5 million or so clones listed, around nine tenths are singletons. V dropped 6 bases and J dropped 7 bases, with 19 bases sitting between them. The CDR3 has 14 residues. Germline CDR1 MNHEY, CDR2 SVGAGI.

The chain joins TRBV6-5 to TRBJ2-7; no reliable D call. This receptor was identified in a man aged 18 to 35 in good health. Sample: naive CD4+ T cells sorted from blood. Documented subset: CD45RA+ positively selected. The CDR3 is CASRNAAATSEQYF. In DNA form, the CDR3 reads TGTGCCAGCAGGAACGCGGCAGCGACGTCGGAGCAGTACTTC.